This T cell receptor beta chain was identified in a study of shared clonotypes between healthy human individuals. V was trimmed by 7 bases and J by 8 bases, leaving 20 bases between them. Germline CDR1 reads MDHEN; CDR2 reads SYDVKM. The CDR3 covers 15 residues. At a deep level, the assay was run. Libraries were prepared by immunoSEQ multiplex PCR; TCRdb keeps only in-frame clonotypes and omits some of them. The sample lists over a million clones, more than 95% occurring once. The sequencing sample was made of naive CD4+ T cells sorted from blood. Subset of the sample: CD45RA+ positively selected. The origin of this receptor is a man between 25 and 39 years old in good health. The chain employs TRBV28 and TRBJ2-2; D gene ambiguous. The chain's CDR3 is CASTSLDGRRGELFF. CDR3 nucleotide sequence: TGTGCCAGCACTTCCTTGGACGGACGGCGGGGGGAGCTGTTTTTT. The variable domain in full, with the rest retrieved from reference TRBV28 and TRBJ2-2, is DVKVTQSSRYLVKRTGEKVFLECVQDMDHENMFWYRQDPGLGLRLIYFSYDVKMKEKGDIPEGYSVSREKKERFSLILESASTNQTSMYLCASTSLDGRRGELFFGEGSRLTVL.